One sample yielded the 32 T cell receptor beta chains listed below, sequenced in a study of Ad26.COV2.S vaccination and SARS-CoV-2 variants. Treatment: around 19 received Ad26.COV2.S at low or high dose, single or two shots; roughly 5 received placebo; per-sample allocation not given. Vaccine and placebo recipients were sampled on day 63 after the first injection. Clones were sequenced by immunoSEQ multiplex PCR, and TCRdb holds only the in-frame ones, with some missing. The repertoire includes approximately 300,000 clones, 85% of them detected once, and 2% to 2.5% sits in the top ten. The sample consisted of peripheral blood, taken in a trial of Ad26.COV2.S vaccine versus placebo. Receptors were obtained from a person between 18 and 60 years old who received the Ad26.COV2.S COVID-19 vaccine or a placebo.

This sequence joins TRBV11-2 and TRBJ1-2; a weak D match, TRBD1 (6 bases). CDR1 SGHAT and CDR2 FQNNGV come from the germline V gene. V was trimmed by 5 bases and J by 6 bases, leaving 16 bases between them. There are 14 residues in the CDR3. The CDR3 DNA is TGTGCCAGCAGCCCCGACCCAGGGGTTCATGGCTACACCTTC. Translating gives CASSPDPGVHGYTF.

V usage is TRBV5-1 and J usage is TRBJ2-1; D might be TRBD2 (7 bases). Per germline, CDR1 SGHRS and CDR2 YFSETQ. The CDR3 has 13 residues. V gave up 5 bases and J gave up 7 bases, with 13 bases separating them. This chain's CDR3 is CASSQEGGNEQFF. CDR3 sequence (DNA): TGCGCCAGCAGTCAAGAGGGGGGGAATGAGCAGTTCTTC.

CDR3 loop: CASSLGGQALYEQYF. The CDR3, as DNA: TGTGCCAGCAGCTTAGGGGGGCAGGCACTCTACGAGCAGTACTTC. J is TRBJ2-7 and V is TRBV5-6; D is tentatively TRBD1 or TRBD2 (6 bases each). CDR1 and CDR2 from the germline V gene are SGHDT and YYEEEE. The length of the CDR3 is 15 residues. V was clipped by 2 bases and J by 3 bases, with 15 bases between them. Full variable domain (missing parts from reference TRBV5-6 and TRBJ2-7): DAGVTQSPTHLIKTRGQQVTLRCSPKSGHDTVSWYQQALGQGPQFIFQYYEEEERQRGNFPDRFSGHQFPNYSSELNVNALLLGDSALYLCASSLGGQALYEQYFGPGTRLTVT.

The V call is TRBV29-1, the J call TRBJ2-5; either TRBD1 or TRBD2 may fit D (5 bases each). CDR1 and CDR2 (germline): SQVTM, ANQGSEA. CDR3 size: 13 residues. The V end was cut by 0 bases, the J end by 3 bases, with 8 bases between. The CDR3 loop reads CSVEDLGEETQYF. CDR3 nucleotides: TGCAGCGTTGAAGATTTGGGGGAAGAGACCCAGTACTTC. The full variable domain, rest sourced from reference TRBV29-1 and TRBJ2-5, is SAVISQKPSRDICQRGTSLTIQCQVDSQVTMMFWYRQQPGQSLTLIATANQGSEATYESGFVIDKFPISRPNLTFSTLTVSNMSPEDSSIYLCSVEDLGEETQYFGPGTRLLVL.

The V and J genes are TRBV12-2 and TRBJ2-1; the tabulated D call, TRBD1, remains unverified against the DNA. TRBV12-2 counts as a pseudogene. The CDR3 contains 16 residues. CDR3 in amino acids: CASRLTGQGVFTEQFF. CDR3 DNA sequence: TGTGCAAGTCGCTTGACGGGACAGGGCGTTTTTACTGAGCAGTTCTTC.

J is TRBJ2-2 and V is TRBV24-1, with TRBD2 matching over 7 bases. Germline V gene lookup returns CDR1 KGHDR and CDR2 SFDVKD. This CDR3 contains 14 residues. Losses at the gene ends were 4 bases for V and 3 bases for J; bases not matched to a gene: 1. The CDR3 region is CATSEGGYTGELFF. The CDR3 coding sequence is TGTGCCACCAGTGAGGGGGGGTACACCGGGGAGCTGTTTTTT.

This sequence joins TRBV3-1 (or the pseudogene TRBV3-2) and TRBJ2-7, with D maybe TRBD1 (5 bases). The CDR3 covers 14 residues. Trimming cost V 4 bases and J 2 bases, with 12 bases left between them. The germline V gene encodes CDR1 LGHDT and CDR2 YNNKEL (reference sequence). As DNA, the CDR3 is TGTGCCAGCAGCCCTAAACAGGCTACCTACGAGCAGTACTTC. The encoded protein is CASSPKQATYEQYF.

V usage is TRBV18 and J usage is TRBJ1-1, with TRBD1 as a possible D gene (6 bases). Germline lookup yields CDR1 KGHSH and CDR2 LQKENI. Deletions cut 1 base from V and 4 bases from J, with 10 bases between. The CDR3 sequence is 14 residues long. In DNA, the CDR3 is TGTGCCAGCTCACCACTCACAGGGATCACTGAAGCTTTCTTT. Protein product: CASSPLTGITEAFF.

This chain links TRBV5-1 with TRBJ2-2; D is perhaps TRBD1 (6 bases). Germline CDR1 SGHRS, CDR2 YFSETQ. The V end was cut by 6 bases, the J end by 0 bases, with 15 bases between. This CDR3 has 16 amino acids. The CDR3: CASKRQGLANTGELFF. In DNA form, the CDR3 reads TGCGCCAGCAAACGCCAGGGGTTGGCGAACACCGGGGAGCTGTTTTTT. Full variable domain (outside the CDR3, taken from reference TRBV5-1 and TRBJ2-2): KAGVTQTPRYLIKTRGQQVTLSCSPISGHRSVSWYQQTPGQGLQFLFEYFSETQRNKGNFPGRFSGRQFSNSRSEMNVSTLELGDSALYLCASKRQGLANTGELFFGEGSRLTVL.

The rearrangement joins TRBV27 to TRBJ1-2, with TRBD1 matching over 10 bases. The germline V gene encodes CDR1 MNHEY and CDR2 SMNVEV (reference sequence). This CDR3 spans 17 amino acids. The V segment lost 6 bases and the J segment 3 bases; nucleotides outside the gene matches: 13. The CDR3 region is CASSASLGQGNYYGYTF. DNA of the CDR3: TGTGCCAGCAGCGCATCCTTGGGACAGGGGAACTACTATGGCTACACCTTC.

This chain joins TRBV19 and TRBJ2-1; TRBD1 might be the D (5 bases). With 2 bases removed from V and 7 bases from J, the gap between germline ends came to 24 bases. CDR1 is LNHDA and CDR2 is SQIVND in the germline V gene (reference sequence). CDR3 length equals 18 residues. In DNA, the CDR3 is TGTGCCAGTAGTATATCCCCGGCAGGGAAGCCCCCCTCTAATGAGCAGTTCTTC. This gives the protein CASSISPAGKPPSNEQFF.

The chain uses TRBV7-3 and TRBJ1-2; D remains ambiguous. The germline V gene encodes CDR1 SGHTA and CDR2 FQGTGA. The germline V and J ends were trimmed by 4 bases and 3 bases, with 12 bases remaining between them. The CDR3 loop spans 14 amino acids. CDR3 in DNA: TGTGCCAGCAGCTCGGGAAACCGGGACTATGGCTACACCTTC. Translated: CASSSGNRDYGYTF.

This CDR3 reads CASSLSGNSYNEQFF. The CDR3 DNA sequence: TGTGCCAGCAGCTTATCAGGGAACTCCTACAATGAGCAGTTCTTC. The chain links TRBV7-6 to TRBJ2-1; weak D call: TRBD1 (5 bases). Germline-derived CDR1 and CDR2 are SGHVS and FNYEAQ. There are 15 residues in the CDR3. V lost 2 bases and J lost 0, with 8 bases in between.

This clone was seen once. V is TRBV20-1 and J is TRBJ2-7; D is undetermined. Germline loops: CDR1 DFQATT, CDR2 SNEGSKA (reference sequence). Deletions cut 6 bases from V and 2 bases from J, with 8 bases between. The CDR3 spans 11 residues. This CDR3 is CSAGRAYEQYF. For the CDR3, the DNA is TGCAGTGCAGGTCGGGCCTACGAGCAGTACTTC.

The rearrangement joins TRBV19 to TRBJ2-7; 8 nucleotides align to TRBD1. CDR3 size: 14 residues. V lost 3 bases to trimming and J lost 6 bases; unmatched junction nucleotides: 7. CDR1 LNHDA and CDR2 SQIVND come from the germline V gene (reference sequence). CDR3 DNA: TGTGCCAGTAGTATCGCCCTCACAGGGGGCGAGCAGTACTTC. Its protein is CASSIALTGGEQYF. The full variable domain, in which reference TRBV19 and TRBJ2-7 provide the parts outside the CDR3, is DGGITQSPKYLFRKEGQNVTLSCEQNLNHDAMYWYRQDPGQGLRLIYYSQIVNDFQKGDIAEGYSVSREKKESFPLTVTSAQKNPTAFYLCASSIALTGGEQYFGPGTRLTVT.

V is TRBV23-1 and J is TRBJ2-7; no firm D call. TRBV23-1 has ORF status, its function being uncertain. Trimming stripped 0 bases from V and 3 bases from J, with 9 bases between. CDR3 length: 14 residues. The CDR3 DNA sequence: TGCGCCAGCAGTCAATCGGTGGGGTGCTACGAGCAGTACTTC. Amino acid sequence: CASSQSVGCYEQYF.

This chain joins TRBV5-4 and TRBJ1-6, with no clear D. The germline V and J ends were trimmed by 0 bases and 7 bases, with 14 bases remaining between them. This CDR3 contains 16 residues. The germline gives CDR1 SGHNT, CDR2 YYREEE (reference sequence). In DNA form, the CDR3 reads TGTGCCAGCAGCTTGGGGGCAGACCTTATGAATTCACCCCTCCACTTT. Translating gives CASSLGADLMNSPLHF.

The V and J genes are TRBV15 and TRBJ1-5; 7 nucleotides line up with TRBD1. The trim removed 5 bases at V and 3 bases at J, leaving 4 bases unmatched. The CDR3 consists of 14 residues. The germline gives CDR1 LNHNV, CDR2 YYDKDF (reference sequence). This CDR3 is CATSRDSANQPQHF. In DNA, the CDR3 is TGTGCCACCAGCCGGGACAGTGCCAATCAGCCCCAGCATTTT.

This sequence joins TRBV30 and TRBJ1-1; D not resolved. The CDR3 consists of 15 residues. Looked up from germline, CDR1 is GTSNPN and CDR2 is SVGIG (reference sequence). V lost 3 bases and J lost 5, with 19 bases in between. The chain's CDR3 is CAWSLLRRVGTEAFF. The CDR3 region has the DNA TGTGCCTGGAGCTTGCTCAGGAGGGTAGGAACTGAAGCTTTCTTT.

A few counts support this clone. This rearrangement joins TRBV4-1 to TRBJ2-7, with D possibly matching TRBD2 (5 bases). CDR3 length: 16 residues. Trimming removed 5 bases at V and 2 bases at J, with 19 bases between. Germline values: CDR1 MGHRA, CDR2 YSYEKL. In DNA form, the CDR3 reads TGCGCCAGCAGCTCTACCCTCAGCGGTGCCACCTACGAGCAGTACTTC. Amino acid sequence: CASSSTLSGATYEQYF.

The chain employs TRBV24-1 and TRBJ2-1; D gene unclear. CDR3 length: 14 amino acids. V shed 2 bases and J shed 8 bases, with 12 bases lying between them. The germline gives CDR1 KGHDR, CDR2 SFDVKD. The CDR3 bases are TGTGCCACCAGTGATTCCCTGACTGGCGATGAGCAGTTCTTC. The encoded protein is CATSDSLTGDEQFF.

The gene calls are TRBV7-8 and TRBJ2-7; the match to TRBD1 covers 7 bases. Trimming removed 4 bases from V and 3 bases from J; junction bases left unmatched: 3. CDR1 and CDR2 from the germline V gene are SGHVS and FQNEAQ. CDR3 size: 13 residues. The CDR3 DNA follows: TGTGCCAGCAGCTGGGACAGCCTCTACGAGCAGTACTTC. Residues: CASSWDSLYEQYF. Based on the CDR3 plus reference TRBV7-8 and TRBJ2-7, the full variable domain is GAGVSQSPRYKVAKRGQDVALRCDPISGHVSLFWYQQALGQGPEFLTYFQNEAQLDKSGLPSDRFFAERPEGSVSTLKIQRTQQEDSAVYLCASSWDSLYEQYFGPGTRLTVT.

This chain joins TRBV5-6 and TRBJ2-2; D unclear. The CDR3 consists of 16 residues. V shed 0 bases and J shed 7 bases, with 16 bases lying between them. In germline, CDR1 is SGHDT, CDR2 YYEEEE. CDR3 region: CASSLAPRAASGELFF. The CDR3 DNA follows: TGTGCCAGCAGCTTGGCACCAAGGGCGGCCAGCGGGGAGCTGTTTTTT.

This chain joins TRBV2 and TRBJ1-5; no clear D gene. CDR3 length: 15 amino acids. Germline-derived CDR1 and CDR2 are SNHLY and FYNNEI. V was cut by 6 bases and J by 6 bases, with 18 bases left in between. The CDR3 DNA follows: TGTGCCAGCAGCCGAGAGTGGATCGGAGGTCAGCCCCAGCATTTT. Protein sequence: CASSREWIGGQPQHF.

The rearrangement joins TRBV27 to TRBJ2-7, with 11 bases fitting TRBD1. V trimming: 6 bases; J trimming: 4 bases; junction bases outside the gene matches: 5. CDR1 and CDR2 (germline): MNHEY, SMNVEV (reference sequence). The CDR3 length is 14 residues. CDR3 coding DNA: TGTGCCAGCAGAAGGACAGGGGGCATATACGAGCAGTACTTC. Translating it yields CASRRTGGIYEQYF.

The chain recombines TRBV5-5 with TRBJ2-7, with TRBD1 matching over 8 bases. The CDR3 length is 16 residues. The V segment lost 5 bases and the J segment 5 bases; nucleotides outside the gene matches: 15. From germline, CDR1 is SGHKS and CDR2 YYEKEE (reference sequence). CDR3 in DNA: TGTGCCAGCAGTTCTAGCCCGACAGGGGTATGGAACGAGCAGTACTTC. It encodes CASSSSPTGVWNEQYF.

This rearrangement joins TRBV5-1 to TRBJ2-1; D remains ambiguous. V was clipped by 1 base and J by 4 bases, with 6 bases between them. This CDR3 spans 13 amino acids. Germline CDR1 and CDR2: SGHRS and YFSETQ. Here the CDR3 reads CASSLPEYNEQFF. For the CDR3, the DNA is TGCGCCAGCAGCTTGCCTGAATACAATGAGCAGTTCTTC.

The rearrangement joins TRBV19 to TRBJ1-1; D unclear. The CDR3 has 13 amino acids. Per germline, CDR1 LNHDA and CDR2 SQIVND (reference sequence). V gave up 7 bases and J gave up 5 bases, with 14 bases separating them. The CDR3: CASNPDGRTEAFF. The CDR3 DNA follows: TGTGCCAGTAATCCCGATGGGAGAACTGAAGCTTTCTTT. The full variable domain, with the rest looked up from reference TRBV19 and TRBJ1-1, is DGGITQSPKYLFRKEGQNVTLSCEQNLNHDAMYWYRQDPGQGLRLIYYSQIVNDFQKGDIAEGYSVSREKKESFPLTVTSAQKNPTAFYLCASNPDGRTEAFFGQGTRLTVV.

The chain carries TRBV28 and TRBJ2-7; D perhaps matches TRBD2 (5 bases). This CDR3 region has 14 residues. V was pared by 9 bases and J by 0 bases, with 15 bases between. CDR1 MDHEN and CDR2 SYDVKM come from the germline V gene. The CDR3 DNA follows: TGTGCCAGTAGATCCGGGATCAGCTCCTACGAGCAGTACTTC. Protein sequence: CASRSGISSYEQYF.

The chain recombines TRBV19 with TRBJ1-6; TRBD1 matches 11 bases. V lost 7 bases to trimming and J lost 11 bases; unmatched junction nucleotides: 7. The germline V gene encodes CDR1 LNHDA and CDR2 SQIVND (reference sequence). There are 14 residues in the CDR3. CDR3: CASTPGTGGTPLHF. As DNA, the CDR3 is TGTGCCAGTACCCCCGGGACAGGGGGGACACCCCTCCACTTT.

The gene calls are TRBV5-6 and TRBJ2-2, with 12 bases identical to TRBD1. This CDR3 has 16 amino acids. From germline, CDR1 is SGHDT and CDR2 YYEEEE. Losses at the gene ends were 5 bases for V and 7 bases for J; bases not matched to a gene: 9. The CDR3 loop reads CASSKGTGGFIGELFF. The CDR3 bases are TGTGCCAGCAGTAAAGGGACAGGGGGCTTCATCGGGGAGCTGTTTTTT.

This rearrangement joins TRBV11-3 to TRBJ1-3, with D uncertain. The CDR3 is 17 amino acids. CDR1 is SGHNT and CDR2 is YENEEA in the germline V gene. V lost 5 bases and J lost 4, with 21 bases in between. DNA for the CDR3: TGTGCCAGCAGCCCTTATGAGGGTAGAGGAAACGGAAACACCATATATTTT. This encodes CASSPYEGRGNGNTIYF.